Listed here is a single T cell receptor beta chain. Its antigen is still unknown. These data belong to a study of fetal regulatory T cell absence and autoimmunity. Overall study findings and caveats: Compared with cord blood, pancreas showed oligoclonal TCR enrichment, some clones over 90-fold. The oligoclonal enrichment was interpreted as supporting antigen-driven pancreatic autoimmunity before birth in IPEX syndrome.

The assay was run at survey level. Profiled with immunoSEQ multiplex PCR; TCRdb holds only in-frame clones, not every one. The data show approximately 94,000 clones, with around 72% seen just once and just under 2% held by the top ten. Germline CDR1 and CDR2: SGHNT and YYREEE (reference sequence). The CDR3 totals 16 residues. V dropped 2 bases and J dropped 5; count of bases not matched to a gene: 8. The source material was pancreas tissue. This TCR came from a male donor with IPEX syndrome. The genes are TRBV5-4 and TRBJ2-3; 10 bases agree with TRBD2. The CDR3 spells CASSLGSGGRGDTQYF. The CDR3 nucleotides read TGTGCCAGCAGCTTAGGTAGCGGGGGGCGAGGAGATACGCAGTATTTT.